The rows below give T cell receptor beta chains drawn from one sample of a study of technical replicates of blood from a few donors. Only in-frame clones appear in the TCRdb table, and some are missing; sequencing was by immunoSEQ multiplex PCR. The sample contains approximately 51,000 clones, around 95% of which appear only once. Sequencing input: PBMCs. Receptor source: a human donor in good health. Some clones in this sample may be carry-over from other donors' samples. CDR3s include the opening cysteine and the closing phenylalanine or tryptophan. D genes are given only for firm matches. Not every row has a clone size; where given, it reads once, few, many or a size class.

cdr3_aa	cdr3_nt	v_call	j_call	clone_size	d_call
CASSPWAGGPETQYF	TGTGCCAGCTCACCCTGGGCGGGAGGACCGGAGACCCAGTACTTC	TRBV18	TRBJ2-5	.	TRBD2
CASSRQETQYF	TGTGCCAGCAGCAGGCAAGAGACCCAGTACTTC	TRBV2	TRBJ2-5	.	.
CASSPNSGVVSREQYF	TGTGCCAGCAGCCCTAACTCGGGAGTAGTTTCGCGCGAGCAGTACTTC	TRBV6-6	TRBJ2-7	.	.
CASTLSGSSYNEQFF	TGTGCCAGCACTCTTAGCGGGAGTTCCTACAATGAGCAGTTCTTC	TRBV9	TRBJ2-1	.	TRBD2
CASSLDQNSPLHF	TGTGCCAGCAGCTTAGACCAGAATTCACCCCTCCACTTT	TRBV11-3	TRBJ1-6	once	.
CASSKSTGELFF	TGTGCCAGCAGCAAGAGCACCGGGGAGCTGTTTTTT	TRBV7-9	TRBJ2-2	.	.
CAISDRGGYEQYF	TGTGCCATCAGTGACAGGGGAGGGTACGAGCAGTACTTC	TRBV10-3	TRBJ2-7	.	.
CATSRDPGRSTDTQYF	TGTGCCACCAGCAGAGACCCAGGGAGGAGCACAGATACGCAGTATTTT	TRBV15	TRBJ2-3	.	.
CASSLPSGRAPGANVLTF	TGTGCCAGCTCACTACCGAGCGGGAGGGCCCCTGGGGCCAACGTCCTGACTTTC	TRBV18	TRBJ2-6	once	TRBD2
CASSAGGLAGVPRSYEQYF	TGTGCCAGCAGCGCCGGGGGACTAGCGGGAGTCCCTCGGTCCTACGAGCAGTACTTC	TRBV9	TRBJ2-7	medium-sized	TRBD2
CASSVGLAGAETQYF	TGTGCCAGCAGCGTCGGACTAGCGGGAGCAGAGACCCAGTACTTC	TRBV9	TRBJ2-5	.	TRBD2
CASSLPGINYGYTF	TGTGCCAGCAGCTTACCAGGGATAAACTATGGCTACACCTTC	TRBV7-2	TRBJ1-2	.	.
CASSTPTGGASNYGYTF	TGTGCCAGTAGTACCCCCACAGGGGGCGCCTCTAACTATGGCTACACCTTC	TRBV19	TRBJ1-2	.	TRBD1
CASSFSEKSYEQYF	TGTGCCAGCAGCTTTTCGGAGAAATCCTACGAGCAGTACTTC	TRBV7-9	TRBJ2-7	.	.
CASSSTGTSGGSYEQYF	TGTGCCAGCAGCAGTACCGGGACTAGCGGGGGATCCTACGAGCAGTACTTC	TRBV7-9	TRBJ2-7	.	TRBD2
CASSPLDSADTQYF	TGTGCCAGCTCACCACTGGACTCGGCAGATACGCAGTATTTT	TRBV18	TRBJ2-3	.	.
CASSPSHSTDTQYF	TGTGCCAGCAGCCCATCCCATAGCACAGATACGCAGTATTTT	TRBV7-7	TRBJ2-3	.	.
CASSGQSFSGNTIYF	TGTGCCAGCAGTGGACAGTCCTTCTCTGGAAACACCATATATTTT	TRBV2	TRBJ1-3	.	.
CASSQGPRVSGTNEKLFF	TGCGCCAGCAGCCAAGGCCCCAGGGTATCCGGGACTAATGAAAAACTGTTTTTT	TRBV4-1	TRBJ1-4	.	.
CASSPGTVRRATQYF	TGTGCCAGCAGCCCCGGGACAGTGAGGCGAGCGACGCAGTATTTT	TRBV5-6	TRBJ2-3	.	TRBD1
CASSLVTGGVYEQYF	TGTGCCAGCAGCTTAGTTACAGGGGGCGTCTACGAGCAGTACTTC	TRBV7-6	TRBJ2-7	.	TRBD1
CACRGDLYGYTF	TGTGCTTGCCGCGGGGACCTATATGGCTACACCTTC	TRBV30	TRBJ1-2	.	.
CASSLQQGRVSEQFF	TGCGCCAGCAGCCTTCAACAGGGCAGGGTCAGCGAGCAGTTCTTC	TRBV4-3	TRBJ2-1	.	.
CASSLGGPSGSYTGELFF	TGTGCCAGCAGCTTAGGGGGGCCTAGCGGGAGTTATACCGGGGAGCTGTTTTTT	TRBV7-6	TRBJ2-2	.	TRBD2
CASTPTGTGGYTF	TGTGCCAGCACCCCGACAGGGACGGGCGGCTACACCTTC	TRBV5-4	TRBJ1-2	once	TRBD1
CAWSGTGEGYNEQFF	TGTGCCTGGAGTGGGACAGGGGAAGGCTACAATGAGCAGTTCTTC	TRBV30	TRBJ2-1	.	TRBD1
CASSIDKGTVYGYTF	TGTGCCAGTAGTATAGACAAAGGGACAGTCTACGGCTACACCTTC	TRBV19	TRBJ1-2	.	TRBD1
CASSEGTSGSPGRQFF	TGTGCCAGCAGTGAAGGGACTAGCGGGAGCCCTGGACGGCAGTTCTTC	TRBV6-1	TRBJ2-1	.	TRBD2
CASSLVLTVTSTDTQYF	TGTGCCAGCAGCTTAGTTTTGACAGTCACTAGCACAGATACGCAGTATTTT	TRBV7-9	TRBJ2-3	few	.
CAWSVWQGASGNTIYF	TGTGCCTGGAGTGTCTGGCAGGGGGCTTCTGGAAACACCATATATTTT	TRBV30	TRBJ1-3	.	TRBD1
CASSLGVLSYEQYF	TGCGCCAGCAGCTTGGGAGTCTTATCCTACGAGCAGTACTTC	TRBV5-1	TRBJ2-7	.	.
CASSLGPAETQYF	TGTGCCAGCAGTTTAGGCCCCGCAGAGACCCAGTACTTC	TRBV27	TRBJ2-5	.	.
CASSYGDLGANVLTF	TGTGCCAGCAGCTACGGGGATTTAGGGGCCAACGTCCTGACTTTC	TRBV7-2	TRBJ2-6	.	.
CASSLGSNNEQFF	TGTGCCAGCAGCTTAGGTAGTAACAATGAGCAGTTCTTC	TRBV7-7	TRBJ2-1	once	.
CASSDAIQDGGWGKEVQPQHF	TGTGCCAGCAGTGACGCTATTCAGGACGGAGGGTGGGGGAAGGAGGTTCAGCCCCAGCATTTT	TRBV6-4	TRBJ1-5	.	.
CASSQGQGGGYTF	TGTGCCAGCAGCCAGGGACAGGGGGGAGGCTACACCTTC	TRBV7-2	TRBJ1-2	.	TRBD1
CASSLSLVNEQFF	TGTGCCAGCAGCTTATCCTTAGTCAATGAGCAGTTCTTC	TRBV7-2	TRBJ2-1	once	.
CASSAHGTSGTDTQYF	TGTGCCAGCAGCGCGCACGGGACTAGCGGCACAGATACGCAGTATTTT	TRBV9	TRBJ2-3	.	TRBD2
CASSYSTGGGTEAFF	TGTGCCAGCAGTTACTCGACAGGTGGGGGAACTGAAGCTTTCTTT	TRBV6-6	TRBJ1-1	.	.
CASTRSGQPNSPLHF	TGTGCCAGCACCCGGTCAGGACAGCCGAATTCACCCCTCCACTTT	TRBV5-8	TRBJ1-6	.	.
CASSYQGVSTSGNTIYF	TGTGCCAGCAGCTACCAAGGGGTGTCTACCTCTGGAAACACCATATATTTT	TRBV7-6	TRBJ1-3	once	.
CASSPRGSGGAGEQFF	TGTGCCAGCAGCCCCCGGGGTAGCGGGGGGGCTGGCGAGCAGTTCTTC	TRBV9	TRBJ2-1	.	TRBD2
CASSLRTSGNHNEQFF	TGCGCCAGCAGCCTGAGGACTAGCGGGAACCACAATGAGCAGTTCTTC	TRBV5-1	TRBJ2-1	once	TRBD2
CASSTGGTSATYEQYF	TGTGCCAGCTCGACGGGGGGGACTAGCGCCACCTACGAGCAGTACTTC	TRBV5-4	TRBJ2-7	.	TRBD2
CASSVGTANTEAFF	TGTGCCAGCAGCGTCGGGACAGCGAACACTGAAGCTTTCTTT	TRBV9	TRBJ1-1	.	TRBD1
CASSKQGVNTEAFF	TGTGCCAGCAGCAAACAGGGGGTGAACACTGAAGCTTTCTTT	TRBV2	TRBJ1-1	.	TRBD1
CASGLLGQGSDEQYF	TGTGCCAGCGGGCTCCTAGGACAGGGAAGCGACGAGCAGTACTTC	TRBV7-2	TRBJ2-7	.	TRBD1
CASSLAGGPHEQYF	TGTGCCAGCAGCTTAGCGGGAGGGCCCCACGAGCAGTACTTC	TRBV11-2	TRBJ2-7	.	TRBD2